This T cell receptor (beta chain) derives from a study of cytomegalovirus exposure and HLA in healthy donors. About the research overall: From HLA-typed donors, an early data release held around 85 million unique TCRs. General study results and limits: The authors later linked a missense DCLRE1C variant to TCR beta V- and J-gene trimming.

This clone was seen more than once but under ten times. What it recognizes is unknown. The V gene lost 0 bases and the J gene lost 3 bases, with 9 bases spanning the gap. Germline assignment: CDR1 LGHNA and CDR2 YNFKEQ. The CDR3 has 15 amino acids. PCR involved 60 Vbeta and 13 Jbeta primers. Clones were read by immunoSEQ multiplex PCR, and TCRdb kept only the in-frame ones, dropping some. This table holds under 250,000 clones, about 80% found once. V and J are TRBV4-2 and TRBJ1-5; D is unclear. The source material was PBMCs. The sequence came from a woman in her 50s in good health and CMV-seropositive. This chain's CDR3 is CASSQEPGNNQPQHF. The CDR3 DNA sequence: TGTGCCAGCAGCCAAGAACCCGGGAACAATCAGCCCCAGCATTTT.